This TCR beta chain was observed in a study of OX40 agonist ivuxolimab in advanced cancers. Study information: From roughly 20 to 85 years was the age range, with a mean of roughly 59 years, and around 84% were male.

This CDR3 comprises 14 residues. V lost 10 bases and J lost 2; bases outside the gene matches: 6. Germline-derived CDR1 and CDR2 are MDHEN and SYDVKM. The method was immunoSEQ multiplex PCR; TCRdb's version includes in-frame clones alone and lacks a portion of them. The sample yields about 60,000 clones, 80% to 90% seen once. Material: CD4+ or CD8+ T cells sorted from blood, obtained in a trial of the OX40 agonist ivuxolimab. This TCR was sampled from an adult with an advanced solid tumor such as melanoma, head and neck, liver or kidney cancer. The chain links TRBV28 to TRBJ1-5, with TRBD1 matching 9 bases. The CDR3 nucleotides are TGTGCCACCGACAGGGGGGAAGGCAATCAGCCCCAGCATTTT. Translating gives CATDRGEGNQPQHF.